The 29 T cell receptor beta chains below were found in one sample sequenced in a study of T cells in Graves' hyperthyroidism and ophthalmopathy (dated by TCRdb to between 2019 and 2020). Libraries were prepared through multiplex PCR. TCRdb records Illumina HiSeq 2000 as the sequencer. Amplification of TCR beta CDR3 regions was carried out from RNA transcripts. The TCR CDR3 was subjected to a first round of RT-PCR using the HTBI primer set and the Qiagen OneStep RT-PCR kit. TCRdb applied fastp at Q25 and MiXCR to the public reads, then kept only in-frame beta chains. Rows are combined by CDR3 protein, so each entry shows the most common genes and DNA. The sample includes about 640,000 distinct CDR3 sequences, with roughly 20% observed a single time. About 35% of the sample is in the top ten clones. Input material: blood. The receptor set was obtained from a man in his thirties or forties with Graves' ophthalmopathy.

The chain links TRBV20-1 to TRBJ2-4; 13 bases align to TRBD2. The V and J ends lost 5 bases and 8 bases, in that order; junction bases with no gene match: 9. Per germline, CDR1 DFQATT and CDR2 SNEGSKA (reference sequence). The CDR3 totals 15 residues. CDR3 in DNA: TGCAGTGCTGCCCCCACTAGCGGGAGGGAGGACATTCAGTACTTC. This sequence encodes CSAAPTSGREDIQYF.

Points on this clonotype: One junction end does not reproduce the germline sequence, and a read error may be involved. The CDR3 spells CASSIVTGGPYDEQFF. The CDR3 DNA sequence: TGTGCCAGTAGTATCGTCACGGGAGGCCCCTACGATGAGCAGTTCTTC. The rearrangement uses TRBV19 and TRBJ2-1; 7 bases are a match to TRBD2. This CDR3 comprises 16 residues. CDR1 is LNHDA and CDR2 is SQIVND in the germline V gene (reference sequence).

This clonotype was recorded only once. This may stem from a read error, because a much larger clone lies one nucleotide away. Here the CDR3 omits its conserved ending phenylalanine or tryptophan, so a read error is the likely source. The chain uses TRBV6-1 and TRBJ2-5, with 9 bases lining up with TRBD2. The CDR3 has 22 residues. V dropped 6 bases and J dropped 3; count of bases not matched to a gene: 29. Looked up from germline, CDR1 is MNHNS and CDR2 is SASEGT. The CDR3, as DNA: TGTGCCAGCAGCTTGCGACTGGGGGCCAGACTAGCGGAGACAAAGTGGGAAGAGACCCAGTACTCC. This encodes CASSLRLGARLAETKWEETQYS.

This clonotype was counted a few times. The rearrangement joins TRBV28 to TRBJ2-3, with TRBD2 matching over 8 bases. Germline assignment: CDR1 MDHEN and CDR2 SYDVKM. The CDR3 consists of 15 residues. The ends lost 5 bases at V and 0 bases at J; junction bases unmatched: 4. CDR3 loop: CASSELADSTDTQYF. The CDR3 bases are TGTGCCAGCAGTGAACTAGCGGATAGCACAGATACGCAGTATTTT.

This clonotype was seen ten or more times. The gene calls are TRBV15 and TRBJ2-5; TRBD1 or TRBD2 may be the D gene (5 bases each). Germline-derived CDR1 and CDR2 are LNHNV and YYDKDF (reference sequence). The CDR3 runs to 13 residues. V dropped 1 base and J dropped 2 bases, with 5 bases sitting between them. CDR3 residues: CATSRGGQETQYF. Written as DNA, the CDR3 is TGTGCCACCAGCAGAGGGGGGCAAGAGACCCAGTACTTC.

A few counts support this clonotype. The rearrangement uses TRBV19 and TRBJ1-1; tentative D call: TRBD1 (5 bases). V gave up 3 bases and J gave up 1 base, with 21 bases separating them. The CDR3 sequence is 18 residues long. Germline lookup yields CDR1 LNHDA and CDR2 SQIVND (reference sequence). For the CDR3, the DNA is TGTGCCAGTAGTATGGTGCCCAGCCTCTCTGGGGGGAACACTGAAGCTTTCTTT. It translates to CASSMVPSLSGGNTEAFF.

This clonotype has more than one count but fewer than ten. The CDR3 is CASSEGGAGNQPQHF. The CDR3 DNA reads as TGTGCCAGCAGTGAAGGGGGCGCAGGCAATCAGCCCCAGCATTTT. The chain links TRBV6-1 to TRBJ1-5; D might be TRBD1 (5 bases). V was pared by 1 base and J by 2 bases, with 9 bases between. In germline, CDR1 is MNHNS, CDR2 SASEGT. The CDR3 extends over 15 amino acids.

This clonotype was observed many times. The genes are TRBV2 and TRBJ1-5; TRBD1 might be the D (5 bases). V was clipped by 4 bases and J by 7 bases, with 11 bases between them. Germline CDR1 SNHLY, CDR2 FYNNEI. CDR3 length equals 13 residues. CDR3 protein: CASSGGEGQPQHF. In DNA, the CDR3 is TGTGCCAGCAGTGGAGGGGAGGGACAGCCCCAGCATTTT.

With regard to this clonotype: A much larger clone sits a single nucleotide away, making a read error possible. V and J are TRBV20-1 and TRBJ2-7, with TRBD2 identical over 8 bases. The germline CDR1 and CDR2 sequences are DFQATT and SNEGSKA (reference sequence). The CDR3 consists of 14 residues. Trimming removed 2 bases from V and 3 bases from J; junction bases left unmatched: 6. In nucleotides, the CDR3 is TGCAGTGCTAGAACTAGCGGCACTATCTACGAGCAGTACTTC. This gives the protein CSARTSGTIYEQYF.

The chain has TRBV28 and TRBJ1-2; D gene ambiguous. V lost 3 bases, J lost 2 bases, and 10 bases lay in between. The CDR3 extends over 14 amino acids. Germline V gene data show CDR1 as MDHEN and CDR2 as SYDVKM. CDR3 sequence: CASSFVAGNYGYTF. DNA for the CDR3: TGTGCCAGCAGTTTCGTTGCTGGGAACTATGGCTACACCTTC.

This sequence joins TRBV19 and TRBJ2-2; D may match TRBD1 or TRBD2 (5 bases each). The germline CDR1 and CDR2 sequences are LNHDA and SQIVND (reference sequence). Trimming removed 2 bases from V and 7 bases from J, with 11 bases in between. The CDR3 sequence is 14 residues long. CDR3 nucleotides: TGTGCCAGTAGTATAACGGGGCTCAGCGGGGAGCTGTTTTTT. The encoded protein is CASSITGLSGELFF.

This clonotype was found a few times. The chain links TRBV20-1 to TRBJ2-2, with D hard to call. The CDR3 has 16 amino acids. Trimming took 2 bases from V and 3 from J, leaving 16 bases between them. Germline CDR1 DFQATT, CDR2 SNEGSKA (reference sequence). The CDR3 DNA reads TGCAGTGCTAGACCCCACCTCGACGGGTACACCGGGGAGCTGTTTTTT. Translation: CSARPHLDGYTGELFF.

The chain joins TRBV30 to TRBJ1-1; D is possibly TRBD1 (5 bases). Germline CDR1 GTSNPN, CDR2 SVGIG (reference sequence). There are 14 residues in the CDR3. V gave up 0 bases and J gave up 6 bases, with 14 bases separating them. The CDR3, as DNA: TGTGCCTGGAGTGTTCTCGTTGGGGCAGCTGAAGCTTTCTTT. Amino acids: CAWSVLVGAAEAFF.

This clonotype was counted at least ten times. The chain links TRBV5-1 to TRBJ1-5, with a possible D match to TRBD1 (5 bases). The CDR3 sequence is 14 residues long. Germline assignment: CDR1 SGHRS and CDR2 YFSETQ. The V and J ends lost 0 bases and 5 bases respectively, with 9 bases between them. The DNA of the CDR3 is TGCGCCAGCAGCTTGGCCGGGGGGGATCAGCCCCAGCATTTT. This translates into CASSLAGGDQPQHF.

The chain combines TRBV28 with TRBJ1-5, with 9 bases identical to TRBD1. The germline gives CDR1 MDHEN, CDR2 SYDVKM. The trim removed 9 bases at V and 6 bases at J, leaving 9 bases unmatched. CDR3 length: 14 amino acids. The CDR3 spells CASYPGTGSQPQHF. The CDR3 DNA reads TGTGCCAGTTACCCCGGGACAGGGAGTCAGCCCCAGCATTTT.

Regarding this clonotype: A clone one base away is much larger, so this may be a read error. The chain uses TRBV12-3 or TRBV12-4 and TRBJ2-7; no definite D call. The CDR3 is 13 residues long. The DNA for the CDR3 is TGTGCCAGCAGCTCCTCCGGCCCCTACGAGCATTACTTC. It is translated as CASSSSGPYEHYF.

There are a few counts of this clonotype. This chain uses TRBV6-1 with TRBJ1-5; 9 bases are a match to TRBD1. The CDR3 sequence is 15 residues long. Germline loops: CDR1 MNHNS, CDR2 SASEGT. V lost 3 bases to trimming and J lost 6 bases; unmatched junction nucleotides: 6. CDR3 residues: CASSELRQGVQPQHF. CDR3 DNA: TGTGCCAGCAGTGAGCTTAGACAGGGGGTTCAGCCCCAGCATTTT.

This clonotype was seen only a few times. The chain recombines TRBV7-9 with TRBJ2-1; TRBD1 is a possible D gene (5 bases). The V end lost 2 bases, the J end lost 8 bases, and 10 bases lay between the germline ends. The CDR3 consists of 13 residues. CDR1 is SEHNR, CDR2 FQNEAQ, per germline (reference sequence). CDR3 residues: CASSLQGWYEQFF. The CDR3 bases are TGTGCCAGCAGCTTACAGGGTTGGTATGAGCAGTTCTTC.

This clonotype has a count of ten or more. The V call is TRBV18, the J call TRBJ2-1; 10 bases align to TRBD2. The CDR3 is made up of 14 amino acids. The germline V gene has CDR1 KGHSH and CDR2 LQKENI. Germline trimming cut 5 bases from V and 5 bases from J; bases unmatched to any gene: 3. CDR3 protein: CASSGAGGNNEQFF. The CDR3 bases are TGTGCCAGCTCAGGAGCGGGAGGGAACAATGAGCAGTTCTTC.

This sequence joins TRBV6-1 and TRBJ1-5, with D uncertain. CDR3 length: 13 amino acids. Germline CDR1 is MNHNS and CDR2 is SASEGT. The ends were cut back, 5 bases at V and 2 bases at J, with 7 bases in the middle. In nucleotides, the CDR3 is TGTGCCAGCAGTATGGTCCGCAATCAGCCCCAGCATTTT. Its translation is CASSMVRNQPQHF.

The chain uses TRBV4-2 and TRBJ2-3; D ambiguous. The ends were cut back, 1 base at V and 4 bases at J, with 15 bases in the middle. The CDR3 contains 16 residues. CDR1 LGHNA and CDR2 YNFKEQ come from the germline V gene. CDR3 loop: CASSQVDGWFADTQYF. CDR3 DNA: TGTGCCAGCAGCCAAGTTGACGGCTGGTTCGCAGATACGCAGTATTTT.

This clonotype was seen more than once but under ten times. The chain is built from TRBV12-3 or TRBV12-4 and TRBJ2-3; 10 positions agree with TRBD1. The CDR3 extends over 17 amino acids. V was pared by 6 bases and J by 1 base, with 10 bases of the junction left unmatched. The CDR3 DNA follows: TGTGCCAGCAGCCCCCCTCCCGGACAGGGGGGCACAGATACGCAGTATTTT. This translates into CASSPPPGQGGTDTQYF.

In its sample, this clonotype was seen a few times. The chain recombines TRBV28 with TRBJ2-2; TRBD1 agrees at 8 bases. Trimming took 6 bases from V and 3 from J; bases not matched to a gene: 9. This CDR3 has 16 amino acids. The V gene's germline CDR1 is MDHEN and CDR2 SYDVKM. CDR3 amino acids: CASSLGQGADTGELFF. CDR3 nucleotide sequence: TGTGCCAGCAGCCTAGGACAGGGAGCAGACACCGGGGAGCTGTTTTTT.

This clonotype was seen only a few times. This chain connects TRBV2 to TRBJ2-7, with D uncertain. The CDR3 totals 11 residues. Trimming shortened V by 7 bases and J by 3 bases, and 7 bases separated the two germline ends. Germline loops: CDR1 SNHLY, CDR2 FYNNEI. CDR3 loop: CASKQSYEQYF. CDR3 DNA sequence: TGTGCCAGCAAACAGAGCTACGAGCAGTACTTC.

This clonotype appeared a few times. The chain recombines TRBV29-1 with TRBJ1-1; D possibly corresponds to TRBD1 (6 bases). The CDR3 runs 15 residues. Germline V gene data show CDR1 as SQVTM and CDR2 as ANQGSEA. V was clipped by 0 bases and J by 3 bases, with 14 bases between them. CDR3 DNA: TGCAGCGTTGAAGATCCGTGGGGGGCGGACACTGAAGCTTTCTTT. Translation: CSVEDPWGADTEAFF.

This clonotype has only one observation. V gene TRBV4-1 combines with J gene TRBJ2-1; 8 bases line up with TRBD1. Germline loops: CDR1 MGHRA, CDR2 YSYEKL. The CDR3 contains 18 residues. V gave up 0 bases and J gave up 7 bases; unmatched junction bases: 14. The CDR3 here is CASSQDTSRTGSWNEQFF. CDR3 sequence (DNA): TGCGCCAGCAGCCAAGATACATCCCGGACAGGGTCCTGGAATGAGCAGTTCTTC.

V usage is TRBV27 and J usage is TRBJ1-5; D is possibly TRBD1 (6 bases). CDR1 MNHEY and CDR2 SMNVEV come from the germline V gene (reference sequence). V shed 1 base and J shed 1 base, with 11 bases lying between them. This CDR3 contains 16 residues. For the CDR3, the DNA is TGTGCCAGCAGTTTATGGGGGAGGGGGAGCAATCAGCCCCAGCATTTT. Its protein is CASSLWGRGSNQPQHF.

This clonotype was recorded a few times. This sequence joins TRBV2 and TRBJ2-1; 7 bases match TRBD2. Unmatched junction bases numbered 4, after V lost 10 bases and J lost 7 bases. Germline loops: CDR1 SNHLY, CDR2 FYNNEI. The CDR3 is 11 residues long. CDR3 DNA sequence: TGTGCCACAGCGGGATGGAATGAGCAGTTCTTC. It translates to CATAGWNEQFF.

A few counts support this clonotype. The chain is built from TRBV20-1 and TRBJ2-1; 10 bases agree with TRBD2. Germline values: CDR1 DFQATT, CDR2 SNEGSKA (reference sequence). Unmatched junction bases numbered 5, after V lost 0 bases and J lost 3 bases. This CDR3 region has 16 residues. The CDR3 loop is CSARDQGLARYNEQFF. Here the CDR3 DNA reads TGCAGTGCTAGAGATCAGGGACTAGCGCGCTACAATGAGCAGTTCTTC.